This TCR beta chain was identified during a study of vaccination and CD4 T cells after COVID-19. This clonotype was counted only a few times. Its antigen is unidentified. With 7 bases removed from V and 7 bases from J, the gap between germline ends came to 26 bases. Germline assignment: CDR1 LNHDA and CDR2 SQIVND (reference sequence). This CDR3 region has 17 residues. An Oncomine TCR Beta short-read assay was used to sequence the DNA from cultured CD4+ T cells. Genomic DNA was isolated from cultured CD4+ T cells. Each CDR3 protein is one row after TCRdb ran MiXCR on the PCR reads. The sample gives over 8,500 distinct CDR3 sequences, approximately 70% of which show up once; 10% to 15% is in the top ten. Treatment defined: approximately 9-day PBMC culture with coronavirus spike peptide pools or control peptides (ViraFEST assay).

The chain couples TRBV19 to TRBJ1-5, with TRBD1 as a possible D gene (6 bases). The clonotype was recovered from a human donor who had recovered from COVID-19. Sequenced material: CD4+ T cells from blood, cultured in vitro. The CDR3 nucleotides read TGTGCCAGTACCTACTCTGGGGCGGGGGCCCCGGGCCAGCCCCAGCATTTT. Its protein product is CASTYSGAGAPGQPQHF.